The 21 T cell receptor beta chains below come from one sample, sequenced in a study of OX40 agonist ivuxolimab in advanced cancers. The protocol was immunoSEQ multiplex PCR, while the TCRdb copy is restricted to in-frame clones and leaves out a portion. Found here are about 68,000 clones, 84% of them singletons; the top ten hold 1.5% to 2%. The sample consisted of CD4+ or CD8+ T cells sorted from blood, taken in a trial of the OX40 agonist ivuxolimab. The receptors derive from an adult with an advanced solid tumor such as melanoma, head and neck, liver or kidney cancer.

The rearrangement joins TRBV29-1 to TRBJ2-3; 11 bases are shared with TRBD2. In germline, CDR1 is SQVTM, CDR2 ANQGSEA. Trimming removed 8 bases from V and 2 bases from J; junction bases left unmatched: 21. CDR3 length: 19 residues. The CDR3 DNA reads TGCAGCCCAGCCGGTGGACTAGCGGGTTTTGGGGTGACCACAGATACGCAGTATTTT. Translation: CSPAGGLAGFGVTTDTQYF.

This clone was counted once. The chain joins TRBV21-1 to TRBJ2-1; TRBD2, as called in the table, went unchecked against the DNA. TRBV21-1 is recorded as a pseudogene. This CDR3 is built from 24 residues. The CDR3 nucleotides read TGTGCCAGCCCCACTTGGTGGGCGGGGCCTAATTACCCCTTTGTATTACTTGCCTACAATGAGCAGTTCTTC. Amino acids: CASPTWWAGPNYPFVLLAYNEQFF.

V usage is TRBV19 and J usage is TRBJ2-1; TRBD2 agrees at 9 bases. The germline V gene encodes CDR1 LNHDA and CDR2 SQIVND (reference sequence). This CDR3 contains 15 residues. V was pared by 4 bases and J by 4 bases, with 5 bases of the junction left unmatched. The DNA of the CDR3 is TGTGCCAGTAGTACCAGCGGGAGGATATACAATGAGCAGTTCTTC. Translation: CASSTSGRIYNEQFF.

This chain uses TRBV28 with TRBJ1-1; a possible D gene is TRBD1 (5 bases). This CDR3 is 17 amino acids long. CDR1 and CDR2 (germline): MDHEN, SYDVKM. V shed 6 bases and J shed 3 bases, with 23 bases lying between them. CDR3 nucleotide sequence: TGTGCCAGCAGATATTACCCAGGGACGTCGCCTGACACTGAAGCTTTCTTT. Translated, it gives CASRYYPGTSPDTEAFF. The full variable domain, in which reference TRBV28 and TRBJ1-1 provide the parts outside the CDR3, is DVKVTQSSRYLVKRTGEKVFLECVQDMDHENMFWYRQDPGLGLRLIYFSYDVKMKEKGDIPEGYSVSREKKERFSLILESASTNQTSMYLCASRYYPGTSPDTEAFFGQGTRLTVV.

On this clone: At the DNA level, this CDR3 is encoded by other sequences in the same sample as well. V usage is TRBV5-4 and J usage is TRBJ2-1; 11 bases fit TRBD1. This CDR3 region has 15 residues. Trimming at V came to 4 bases and at J to 7 bases, leaving 7 bases not matched to a gene. CDR1 and CDR2 from the germline V gene are SGHNT and YYREEE (reference sequence). The CDR3 nucleotides read TGTGCCAGCAGCCCGGGACAGGGGGGGTGGAATGAGCAGTTCTTC. It is translated as CASSPGQGGWNEQFF.

V gene TRBV4-3 combines with J gene TRBJ1-1; D perhaps matches TRBD1 (6 bases). Germline V lookup: CDR1 LGHNA, CDR2 YSLEER. CDR3 length: 13 residues. The V end lost 4 bases, the J end lost 11 bases, and 17 bases lay between the germline ends. CDR3 DNA sequence: TGCGCCAGCAGCCGTGGTGGGGGGGGCGAGGCTTTCTTT. This encodes CASSRGGGGEAFF.

The chain recombines TRBV28 with TRBJ2-3; no clear D. CDR3 length: 12 amino acids. V was shortened by 10 bases and J by 4 bases, with 12 bases between the two germline ends. CDR1 MDHEN and CDR2 SYDVKM come from the germline V gene. This CDR3 reads CAINSVADTQYF. The CDR3 region has the DNA TGTGCCATCAACTCGGTTGCAGATACGCAGTATTTT.

V usage is TRBV6-6 and J usage is TRBJ2-1; D might be TRBD2 (5 bases). Germline V gene lookup returns CDR1 MNHNY and CDR2 SVGAGI (reference sequence). The CDR3 covers 12 residues. Trimming took off 4 bases at V and 8 bases at J, with 9 bases between the two ends. The CDR3 DNA reads as TGTGCCAGCAGTTCCCTAGCATATGAGCAGTTCTTC. It specifies CASSSLAYEQFF.

This rearrangement joins TRBV11-2 to TRBJ2-2, with D unclear. V lost 1 base, J lost 1 base, and 10 bases lay in between. This CDR3 is built from 16 residues. Germline V lookup: CDR1 SGHAT, CDR2 FQNNGV. The CDR3 loop is CASSLGTVKNTGELFF. The CDR3 DNA is TGTGCCAGCAGCTTAGGGACGGTAAAGAACACCGGGGAGCTGTTTTTT.

The CDR3 loop reads CASSLGQGRGYTF. The CDR3 bases are TGCGCCAGCAGCTTAGGACAGGGACGAGGCTACACCTTC. V gene TRBV5-1 combines with J gene TRBJ1-2; 8 bases are a match to TRBD1. The germline V gene has CDR1 SGHRS and CDR2 YFSETQ. With 2 bases clipped from V and 8 bases from J, the junction kept 5 bases outside the gene matches. The CDR3 contains 13 residues.

This chain connects TRBV7-2 to TRBJ2-1; a weak D match, TRBD1 (6 bases). Trimming stripped 5 bases from V and 8 bases from J, with 19 bases between. Germline lookup yields CDR1 SGHTA and CDR2 FQGNSA. This CDR3 contains 15 residues. The chain's CDR3 is CASSRGETGLHEQFF. The DNA for the CDR3 is TGTGCCAGCAGCCGGGGTGAGACAGGCCTCCATGAGCAGTTCTTC.

This sequence joins TRBV7-2 and TRBJ2-5, with 9 nucleotides matching TRBD1. Matching the DNA end better, TRBJ2-7 makes the J call doubtful. Germline assignment: CDR1 SGHTA and CDR2 FQGNSA. CDR3 size: 14 residues. The CDR3 DNA reads TGTGCCAGCAGCGATGGACAGGGGAGGGACGAGCAGTACTTC. Protein sequence: CASSDGQGRDEQYF.

This clone was seen once. This chain joins TRBV2 and TRBJ2-3, with D tentatively TRBD2 (5 bases). With 6 bases removed from V and 3 bases from J, the gap between germline ends came to 10 bases. Germline V gene data show CDR1 as SNHLY and CDR2 as FYNNEI. This CDR3 comprises 13 residues. CDR3 bases: TGTGCCAGCAGGCCCTCGGGGACAGATACGCAGTATTTT. It specifies CASRPSGTDTQYF. The variable domain in full, completed from reference TRBV2 and TRBJ2-3, reads EPEVTQTPSHQVTQMGQEVILRCVPISNHLYFYWYRQILGQKVEFLVSFYNNEISEKSEIFDDQFSVERPDGSNFTLKIRSTKLEDSAMYFCASRPSGTDTQYFGPGTRLTVL.

The gene calls are TRBV19 and TRBJ2-5, with 7 bases that match TRBD1. The CDR3 extends over 13 amino acids. From germline, CDR1 is LNHDA and CDR2 SQIVND (reference sequence). With 7 bases clipped from V and 5 bases from J, the junction kept 7 bases outside the gene matches. In DNA form, the CDR3 reads TGTGCCAGTATGACAGGGACGCGGGAGACCCAGTACTTC. It is translated as CASMTGTRETQYF.

The rearrangement links TRBV6-5 to TRBJ1-3; D may be TRBD1 (5 bases). The CDR3 runs 15 residues. CDR1 and CDR2 from the germline V gene are MNHEY and SVGAGI. V was shortened by 0 bases and J by 0 bases, with 6 bases between the two germline ends. CDR3 amino acids: CASSYSGGSGNTIYF. CDR3 DNA: TGTGCCAGCAGTTACTCTGGGGGCTCTGGAAACACCATATATTTT.

The rearrangement uses TRBV9 and TRBJ2-3, with D uncertain. V was cut by 0 bases and J by 3 bases, with 5 bases left in between. The length of the CDR3 is 13 residues. The germline gives CDR1 SGDLS, CDR2 YYNGEE. The CDR3, as DNA: TGTGCCAGCAGCGTAGCGCAGACAGATACGCAGTATTTT. This encodes CASSVAQTDTQYF.

The CDR3 protein is CASSLDRNYEQYF. The CDR3 nucleotides read TGTGCCAGCAGCTTAGATCGGAACTACGAGCAGTACTTC. The chain combines TRBV11-2 with TRBJ2-7; D remains ambiguous. This CDR3 region has 13 residues. The V end was cut by 0 bases, the J end by 3 bases, with 6 bases between. Germline V gives CDR1 SGHAT, CDR2 FQNNGV.

The rearrangement joins TRBV5-4 to TRBJ2-3; D perhaps matches TRBD2 (5 bases). CDR3 length: 12 amino acids. CDR1 is SGHNT, CDR2 YYREEE, per germline (reference sequence). Trimming left V 3 bases short and J 4 bases short, with 6 bases between. CDR3: CASSSEADTQYF. CDR3 DNA: TGTGCCAGCAGCTCGGAGGCAGATACGCAGTATTTT.

The chain combines TRBV7-2 with TRBJ2-2; D is uncertain. V was pared by 3 bases and J by 3 bases, with 5 bases between. The germline V gene has CDR1 SGHTA and CDR2 FQGNSA. The CDR3 is 13 amino acids. DNA of the CDR3: TGTGCCAGCAGCTTGGGATACACCGGGGAGCTGTTTTTT. Its protein is CASSLGYTGELFF.

V and J are TRBV5-4 and TRBJ2-2; TRBD2 might be the D (5 bases). Germline-derived CDR1 and CDR2 are SGHNT and YYREEE (reference sequence). This CDR3 region has 16 residues. V was trimmed by 0 bases and J by 4 bases, leaving 13 bases between them. CDR3 loop: CASSLGAARGTGELFF. The CDR3 DNA reads TGTGCCAGCAGCTTGGGGGCCGCTCGGGGCACCGGGGAGCTGTTTTTT.

The chain links TRBV11-2 to TRBJ1-4; the D gene is possibly TRBD1 (5 bases). CDR3 length: 14 amino acids. V was cut by 3 bases and J by 7 bases, with 12 bases left in between. CDR1 is SGHAT and CDR2 is FQNNGV in the germline V gene. The CDR3 coding sequence is TGTGCCAGCAGCTTGGAAGGGGAGGGTGAAAAACTGTTTTTT. Translating gives CASSLEGEGEKLFF.